Below, 15 T cell receptor beta chains from the same sample are listed, as sequenced in a study of beta chain features in type 1 diabetes (dated by TCRdb to 2016 to 2018). Broader findings and caveats from the paper: In all four CD4+ subsets, TCRB CDR3 length was moderately but significantly shorter in type 1 diabetes patients.

Preparation of the library involved the immunoSEQ multiplex PCR assay. The entire amount of isolated RNA was reverse transcribed using the High Capacity cDNA Reverse Transcription Kit, so the sequenced TCRB transcripts were expressed ones. Drawn from immuneACCESS, this table holds only the in-frame rearrangements with V and J called that TCRdb kept. Clones are partly lost; checked studies trace under half to an unresolved V gene and leave the rest unexplained. The sample table holds about 23,000 clones, of which approximately 57% were seen once. 0.3% to 0.4% of the sample is taken by the ten largest. No antigens are known for them. Input material: stem cell memory CD4+ T cells from blood. This specimen's cell subset or site label, interpreted: stem cell-like memory CD4+ T cells. These receptors were taken from a man younger than 35 with type 1 diabetes.

This clone was seen a handful of times. The chain is built from TRBV5-1 and TRBJ2-1; 8 bases match TRBD1. This CDR3 is built from 14 residues. Unmatched junction bases numbered 3, after V lost 3 bases and J lost 4 bases. Per the germline V gene, CDR1 is SGHRS and CDR2 is YFSETQ. CDR3 loop: CASSSGGLYNEQFF. DNA for the CDR3: TGCGCCAGCAGCTCAGGGGGCCTATACAATGAGCAGTTCTTC. Filled out from reference TRBV5-1 and TRBJ2-1, the complete variable domain reads KAGVTQTPRYLIKTRGQQVTLSCSPISGHRSVSWYQQTPGQGLQFLFEYFSETQRNKGNFPGRFSGRQFSNSRSEMNVSTLELGDSALYLCASSSGGLYNEQFFGPGTRLTVL.

This chain links TRBV18 with TRBJ1-1; TRBD1 matches at 8 bases. The CDR3 is made up of 17 amino acids. From germline, CDR1 is KGHSH and CDR2 LQKENI. The V gene end was trimmed by 6 bases and the J gene end by 1 base; junction bases not matched to a gene: 13. The CDR3 region has the DNA TGTGCCAGCTCCCAATATTTCTCCGGGACAGGGAACACTGAAGCTTTCTTT. Its protein is CASSQYFSGTGNTEAFF.

V usage is TRBV7-2 and J usage is TRBJ2-3, with D possibly matching TRBD2 (6 bases). Germline lookup yields CDR1 SGHTA and CDR2 FQGNSA. This CDR3 region has 16 residues. V was pared by 2 bases and J by 0 bases, with 12 bases between. CDR3 region: CASSLRRGSSTDTQYF. In DNA form, the CDR3 reads TGTGCCAGCAGCTTAAGGCGGGGTTCTAGCACAGATACGCAGTATTTT.

The count of this clone is one. The chain joins TRBV5-6 to TRBJ2-3, with 7 bases that match TRBD2. Germline loops: CDR1 SGHDT, CDR2 YYEEEE. The V segment lost 0 bases and the J segment 4 bases; nucleotides outside the gene matches: 5. This CDR3 contains 15 residues. The CDR3 bases are TGTGCCAGCAGCTTGGTTCAGGGAGGGGCAGATACGCAGTATTTT. Translation gives CASSLVQGGADTQYF.

V and J are TRBV27 and TRBJ2-1; 11 bases fit TRBD2. The length of the CDR3 is 20 residues. Losses at the gene ends were 4 bases for V and 5 bases for J; bases not matched to a gene: 19. Looked up from germline, CDR1 is MNHEY and CDR2 is SMNVEV (reference sequence). CDR3 residues: CASSSYTRTSGSPVDNEQFF. DNA of the CDR3: TGTGCCAGCAGTTCCTACACACGGACTAGCGGGTCCCCCGTCGACAATGAGCAGTTCTTC.

The chain joins TRBV18 to TRBJ1-4; the D gene is possibly TRBD1 (6 bases). The CDR3 is 16 residues long. Trimming pared 2 bases from V and 6 bases from J, leaving 16 bases between. Germline V gene data show CDR1 as KGHSH and CDR2 as LQKENI. The CDR3 sequence: CASSPGVSRGDEKLFF. CDR3 DNA: TGTGCCAGCTCACCAGGTGTTAGCAGGGGAGATGAAAAACTGTTTTTT.

The gene calls are TRBV7-2 and TRBJ1-2; 7 positions agree with TRBD1. The CDR3 loop spans 13 amino acids. V shed 5 bases, J shed 2 bases, and the junction held 2 bases outside the gene matches. Germline CDR1 is SGHTA and CDR2 is FQGNSA. The CDR3, as DNA: TGTGCCAGCAGCCAACAGGGGAACTATGGCTACACCTTC. This sequence encodes CASSQQGNYGYTF.

This clone turned up a few times. The CDR3 here is CASSSPSGTGPQIYYGYTF. CDR3 coding DNA: TGTGCCAGCAGTTCTCCCTCCGGGACAGGGCCCCAGATCTACTATGGCTACACCTTC. The V call is TRBV28, the J call TRBJ1-2; 9 bases fit TRBD1. After removal of 4 bases from V and 3 bases from J, the junction contained 18 bases not matched to a gene. CDR1 MDHEN and CDR2 SYDVKM come from the germline V gene. The CDR3 spans 19 residues.

The rearrangement links TRBV2 to TRBJ1-5; a weak D match, TRBD1 (6 bases). The CDR3 loop spans 13 amino acids. CDR1 and CDR2 (germline): SNHLY, FYNNEI. The ends were cut back, 4 bases at V and 7 bases at J, with 11 bases in the middle. This chain's CDR3 is CASSVEGEQPQHF. Here the CDR3 DNA reads TGTGCCAGCAGTGTCGAGGGGGAGCAGCCCCAGCATTTT.

This clone was detected a few times. This rearrangement joins TRBV28 to TRBJ2-7; possibly TRBD2 for D (6 bases). The CDR3 is 14 amino acids. V was pared by 2 bases and J by 3 bases, with 11 bases between. Germline V gives CDR1 MDHEN, CDR2 SYDVKM. The CDR3 DNA is TGTGCCAGCAGTTTAGGGGCGGGGCTCTACGAGCAGTACTTC. It is translated as CASSLGAGLYEQYF.

The chain recombines TRBV7-2 with TRBJ2-5, with D possibly matching TRBD1 (6 bases). TRBJ2-7 matches the DNA end more closely, so the J call is doubtful. Germline V CDR1 and CDR2: SGHTA, FQGNSA. There are 16 residues in the CDR3. CDR3 DNA: TGTGCCAGCAGCTTGAATTCAGGGGTCCCCTCTTACGAGCAGTACTTC. Translating it yields CASSLNSGVPSYEQYF.

The rearrangement joins TRBV5-1 to TRBJ2-1, with TRBD1 matching 10 bases. Germline V gene data show CDR1 as SGHRS and CDR2 as YFSETQ. The length of the CDR3 is 18 residues. V trimming: 4 bases; J trimming: 0 bases; junction bases outside the gene matches: 10. CDR3: CASSAGQGSRSSYNEQFF. The DNA of the CDR3 is TGCGCCAGCAGCGCGGGACAGGGGTCAAGGAGCTCCTACAATGAGCAGTTCTTC.

This clone has only one observation. The CDR3 here is CASSPDRQSPAFF. The DNA for the CDR3 is TGTGCCAGCAGCCCAGACCGACAGAGCCCGGCTTTCTTT. V is TRBV7-9 and J is TRBJ1-1, with D possibly matching TRBD1 (5 bases). Per germline, CDR1 SEHNR and CDR2 FQNEAQ (reference sequence). The CDR3 runs 13 residues. V lost 5 bases, J lost 11 bases, and 18 bases lay in between.

The genes are TRBV5-1 and TRBJ2-7; no definite D call. Germline V gene lookup returns CDR1 SGHRS and CDR2 YFSETQ. Trimming removed 3 bases from V and 3 bases from J, with 4 bases in between. The CDR3 loop spans 11 amino acids. In DNA form, the CDR3 reads TGCGCCAGCAGCTCCTTCTACGAGCAGTACTTC. Amino acids: CASSSFYEQYF. The variable domain in full, with the rest retrieved from reference TRBV5-1 and TRBJ2-7, is KAGVTQTPRYLIKTRGQQVTLSCSPISGHRSVSWYQQTPGQGLQFLFEYFSETQRNKGNFPGRFSGRQFSNSRSEMNVSTLELGDSALYLCASSSFYEQYFGPGTRLTVT.

There are a few counts of this clone. The CDR3 spells CSCRGAGTEAFF. The CDR3 DNA reads TGCAGCTGTCGGGGGGCAGGCACTGAAGCTTTCTTT. This chain joins TRBV29-1 and TRBJ1-1, with D maybe TRBD1 (6 bases). Germline-derived CDR1 and CDR2 are SQVTM and ANQGSEA. V lost 8 bases, J lost 4 bases, and 14 bases lay in between. This CDR3 comprises 12 residues. Full variable domain (outside the CDR3, taken from reference TRBV29-1 and TRBJ1-1): SAVISQKPSRDICQRGTSLTIQCQVDSQVTMMFWYRQQPGQSLTLIATANQGSEATYESGFVIDKFPISRPNLTFSTLTVSNMSPEDSSIYLCSCRGAGTEAFFGQGTRLTVV.